The present TCR beta chain was sequenced within a study of cytomegalovirus exposure and HLA in healthy donors. The CDR3 runs 15 residues. Trimming took 4 bases from V and 4 from J, leaving 15 bases between them. Germline V gives CDR1 SGDLS, CDR2 YYNGEE. PCR involved 60 Vbeta and 13 Jbeta primers. Original methodology: A follow-up analysis tallied about 80 million unique TCR beta chains, roughly 11 million shared. The method was immunoSEQ multiplex PCR; TCRdb's version includes in-frame clones alone and lacks a portion of them. V and J calls and clone size follow that table, whereas D and trimming were derived from the DNA. The repertoire holds roughly 120,000 clones, with roughly 83% as singletons.

This receptor was identified in a man aged 30 to 39 in good health and CMV-seropositive. This chain joins TRBV9 and TRBJ1-5, with D perhaps TRBD1 (5 bases). Sequenced: PBMCs. The CDR3: CASSPDGAGNQPQHF. The CDR3 DNA sequence: TGTGCCAGCAGCCCGGATGGGGCAGGTAATCAGCCCCAGCATTTT.